This passage covers 20 T cell receptor beta chains from one sample sequenced in a study of T cell changes during pregnancy in multiple sclerosis. Generated by immunoSEQ multiplex PCR, the TCRdb table keeps only in-frame clones and is missing some. This sample has 75,000 to 95,000 clones, with more than 90% found just once. The sequences come from peripheral blood, collected in the first trimester of pregnancy. The receptors were gathered from a female donor with multiple sclerosis, enrolled in a pregnancy study.

The J gene is TRBJ2-4, the V gene TRBV7-9, with TRBD1 matching over 9 bases. This CDR3 comprises 19 residues. V was pared by 1 base and J by 0 bases, with 10 bases of the junction left unmatched. Germline V gene data show CDR1 as SEHNR and CDR2 as FQNEAQ (reference sequence). CDR3 loop: CASSLVWDRAGRAKNIQYF. CDR3 in DNA: TGTGCCAGCAGCTTAGTGTGGGACAGGGCAGGTCGAGCCAAAAACATTCAGTACTTC.

The rearrangement links TRBV27 to TRBJ2-7, with 12 bases lining up with TRBD1. The ends lost 3 bases at V and 9 bases at J; junction bases unmatched: 6. There are 14 residues in the CDR3. The germline V gene encodes CDR1 MNHEY and CDR2 SMNVEV (reference sequence). The CDR3 DNA reads as TGTGCCAGCAGTTTGTCCGGGACAGGGGGCGGGCAGTACTTC. Protein sequence: CASSLSGTGGGQYF.

The chain combines TRBV9 with TRBJ2-1, with 11 bases fitting TRBD2. V lost 3 bases to trimming and J lost 2 bases; unmatched junction nucleotides: 1. The CDR3 consists of 15 residues. Looked up from germline, CDR1 is SGDLS and CDR2 is YYNGEE. In DNA form, the CDR3 reads TGTGCCAGCAGCGCTAGCGGGAGGCCCTACAATGAGCAGTTCTTC. This translates into CASSASGRPYNEQFF.

This clone was seen just once. The chain uses TRBV28 and TRBJ2-5, with 10 bases aligning to TRBD1. This CDR3 is built from 19 residues. Trimming at V came to 5 bases and at J to 2 bases, leaving 17 bases not matched to a gene. CDR1 is MDHEN, CDR2 SYDVKM, per germline. The DNA of the CDR3 is TGTGCCAGCAGTCCCCTTGGGACAGGGGCGTCGATACTACAAGAGACCCAGTACTTC. It codes for CASSPLGTGASILQETQYF.

The chain carries TRBV18 and TRBJ2-7; TRBD2 matches 7 bases. V dropped 3 bases and J dropped 0; count of bases not matched to a gene: 8. CDR3 length: 16 amino acids. Germline CDR1 KGHSH, CDR2 LQKENI. This chain's CDR3 is CASSPGWEGPSYEQYF. In DNA form, the CDR3 reads TGTGCCAGCTCACCTGGATGGGAGGGGCCCTCCTACGAGCAGTACTTC.

The CDR3 DNA reads as TGTGCCAGCAGCCCCGGACTAGCGGGGCACACAGATACGCAGTATTTT. Protein product: CASSPGLAGHTDTQYF. The genes are TRBV7-2 and TRBJ2-3, with 12 bases lining up with TRBD2. Germline V gene sequence: CDR1 SGHTA, CDR2 FQGNSA. This CDR3 spans 16 amino acids. Trimming cost V 5 bases and J 2 bases; bases outside gene matches: 5.

The chain links TRBV7-2 to TRBJ1-2; perhaps TRBD1 as D (6 bases). Germline loops: CDR1 SGHTA, CDR2 FQGNSA. The CDR3 has 15 residues. V was clipped by 4 bases and J by 14 bases, with 26 bases between them. The CDR3 DNA sequence: TGTGCCAGCAGCTCGAGGGACACCCTACAACCCGTTAAGACCTTC. Residues: CASSSRDTLQPVKTF. Drawing the rest from reference TRBV7-2 and TRBJ1-2, the complete variable domain is GAGVSQSPSNKVTEKGKDVELRCDPISGHTALYWYRQSLGQGLEFLIYFQGNSAPDKSGLPSDRFSAERTGGSVSTLTIQRTQQEDSAVYLCASSSRDTLQPVKTFGSGTRLTVV.

The chain uses TRBV7-3 and TRBJ2-1; D not resolved. This CDR3 is 12 amino acids long. Trimming removed 6 bases at V and 5 bases at J, with 8 bases between. Germline CDR1 reads SGHTA; CDR2 reads FQGTGA. The CDR3 nucleotides read TGTGCCAGCAGTCGAAGCGACAATGAGCAGTTCTTC. Protein sequence: CASSRSDNEQFF.

The chain combines TRBV4-1 with TRBJ2-7; 7 positions match TRBD2. Germline CDR1 reads MGHRA; CDR2 reads YSYEKL. V trimming: 4 bases; J trimming: 1 base; junction bases outside the gene matches: 10. This CDR3 is 16 amino acids long. The CDR3 spells CASSLIGTGGSYEQYF. CDR3 in DNA: TGCGCCAGCAGCCTCATAGGGACGGGGGGTTCCTACGAGCAGTACTTC.

The J gene is TRBJ2-1, the V gene TRBV6-1; D remains ambiguous. CDR1 and CDR2 from the germline V gene are MNHNS and SASEGT. V gave up 6 bases and J gave up 8 bases, with 17 bases separating them. The CDR3 is 14 residues long. In nucleotides, the CDR3 is TGTGCCAGCAGGATTACAAGCGCAGTGGATGAGCAGTTCTTC. Translation: CASRITSAVDEQFF.

The V call is TRBV27, the J call TRBJ2-3; 16 positions agree with TRBD2. Trimming removed 5 bases from V and 5 bases from J; junction bases left unmatched: 10. The CDR3 is 18 residues long. Germline V gene lookup returns CDR1 MNHEY and CDR2 SMNVEV (reference sequence). The CDR3 spells CASSPRPGLAGGGDTQYF. The CDR3 DNA reads TGTGCCAGCAGTCCCAGACCGGGACTAGCGGGAGGGGGAGATACGCAGTATTTT.

The chain is built from TRBV15 and TRBJ1-2; possibly TRBD1 for D (5 bases). Germline V CDR1 and CDR2: LNHNV, YYDKDF (reference sequence). The germline V and J ends were trimmed by 4 bases and 4 bases, with 13 bases remaining between them. The CDR3 totals 14 residues. The CDR3 loop reads CATSTIGGSYGYTF. Here the CDR3 DNA reads TGTGCCACCAGCACCATTGGGGGGTCCTATGGCTACACCTTC.

This clone was observed a single time. The CDR3 nucleotides read TGTGCCAGCAGTCCTACTAGCGGGAGGAACCAAGAGACCCAGTACTTC. This codes for CASSPTSGRNQETQYF. The chain carries TRBV2 and TRBJ2-5; 12 bases match TRBD2. The junction had 4 bases not matched to a gene; V was cut back by 5 bases and J by 0 bases. CDR3 size: 16 residues. The germline gives CDR1 SNHLY, CDR2 FYNNEI.

The CDR3 bases are TGTGCCAGTATGGATCTAGCGGGGCCCACAGATACGCAGTATTTT. It encodes CASMDLAGPTDTQYF. The chain has TRBV19 and TRBJ2-3; 9 bases map to TRBD2. The CDR3 spans 15 residues. J was trimmed by 2 bases and V by 7 bases; bases with no gene match: 7. Germline CDR1 reads LNHDA; CDR2 reads SQIVND (reference sequence).

The rearrangement uses TRBV28 and TRBJ2-7, with TRBD2 identical over 10 bases. V gave up 6 bases and J gave up 6 bases; unmatched junction bases: 14. CDR1 and CDR2 from the germline V gene are MDHEN and SYDVKM. This CDR3 is 16 amino acids long. CDR3 loop: CASSGPGTSVSGEQYF. The DNA for the CDR3 is TGTGCCAGCAGCGGGCCAGGGACTAGCGTCTCTGGCGAGCAGTACTTC. Filled out from reference TRBV28 and TRBJ2-7, the complete variable domain reads DVKVTQSSRYLVKRTGEKVFLECVQDMDHENMFWYRQDPGLGLRLIYFSYDVKMKEKGDIPEGYSVSREKKERFSLILESASTNQTSMYLCASSGPGTSVSGEQYFGPGTRLTVT.

The chain carries TRBV29-1 and TRBJ2-7; maybe TRBD2 (6 bases). The CDR3 loop spans 12 amino acids. The germline CDR1 and CDR2 sequences are SQVTM and ANQGSEA. The V gene lost 8 bases and the J gene lost 3 bases, with 14 bases spanning the gap. CDR3 sequence reads: CSFMGGIYEQYF. CDR3 sequence (DNA): TGCAGCTTCATGGGCGGGATCTACGAGCAGTACTTC.

V and J are TRBV4-1 and TRBJ2-1, with 11 bases that match TRBD2. This CDR3 has 15 residues. Germline CDR1 reads MGHRA; CDR2 reads YSYEKL. V dropped 5 bases and J dropped 11; count of bases not matched to a gene: 11. The CDR3 DNA sequence: TGCGCCAGCAGCAGGCTAGCGGGAGGTCCTGGAAAGCAGTTCTTC. Translating it yields CASSRLAGGPGKQFF.

The chain couples TRBV9 to TRBJ2-3; 8 bases line up with TRBD2. Germline V CDR1 and CDR2: SGDLS, YYNGEE. Trimming took 3 bases from V and 3 from J; bases not matched to a gene: 6. The CDR3 has 15 amino acids. CDR3 loop: CASSASGGRTDTQYF. CDR3 in DNA: TGTGCCAGCAGCGCTTCTGGCGGGAGGACAGATACGCAGTATTTT.

The chain links TRBV29-1 to TRBJ2-3, with TRBD1 identical over 10 bases. Germline-derived CDR1 and CDR2 are SQVTM and ANQGSEA. The CDR3 is 14 amino acids. The V gene end was trimmed by 3 bases and the J gene end by 8 bases; junction bases not matched to a gene: 8. CDR3 in DNA: TGCAGCGTTGAGAGCCGGACAGGGGGTTCTACGCAGTATTTT. It yields the protein CSVESRTGGSTQYF.

This rearrangement joins TRBV29-1 to TRBJ2-2; maybe TRBD1 (5 bases). The V end was cut by 6 bases, the J end by 6 bases, with 14 bases between. The CDR3 extends over 13 amino acids. Looked up from germline, CDR1 is SQVTM and CDR2 is ANQGSEA. The CDR3: CSVTGEGSGELFF. In DNA form, the CDR3 reads TGCAGCGTCACAGGCGAAGGGTCCGGGGAGCTGTTTTTT.